A selection of T cell receptor beta chains follows, all from one sample in a study of blood T cells in healthy people across ages. TCRdb called the 5' RACE reads again in MiXCR, with one record for every CDR3 protein. The sample comprises about 800,000 distinct CDR3 sequences, over 45% of which are singletons, and roughly 20% rests with the top ten. Sample: blood. These receptors came from a man aged 25-45 years in good health. The CDR3 runs from the conserved cysteine through the conserved F or W. A D gene is named only where the DNA matches it firmly. Clone size is given for some rows only: seen once, a few or many times, or a class if the clone is expanded.

V gene: TRBV20-1; clone size: few; CDR3 length: 15; D gene: .; J gene: TRBJ2-5; CDR3 DNA: TGCAGTGCTAGAGACGGGCGGGCAGTCCAAGAGACCCAGTACTTC; CDR3 protein: CSARDGRAVQETQYF
V gene: TRBV28; clone size: few; CDR3 length: 14; D gene: .; J gene: TRBJ2-7; CDR3 DNA: TGTGCCAGCAGTACCCGGGCCTTTACCTACGAGCAGTACTTC; CDR3 protein: CASSTRAFTYEQYF
V gene: TRBV29-1; clone size: few; CDR3 length: 15; D gene: TRBD2; J gene: TRBJ2-7; CDR3 DNA: TGCAGCGTGGGGCCGGCTAGCGGGGGGGCTTACGAGCAGTACTTC; CDR3 protein: CSVGPASGGAYEQYF
V gene: TRBV4-2; clone size: .; CDR3 length: 15; D gene: .; J gene: TRBJ1-3; CDR3 DNA: TGTGCCAGCAGCCAAGGAATCGTCTCTGGAAACACCATATATTTT; CDR3 protein: CASSQGIVSGNTIYF
V gene: TRBV6-6; clone size: .; CDR3 length: 14; D gene: .; J gene: TRBJ2-7; CDR3 DNA: TGTGCCAGCCAGACCACAGAGAGATACTACGAGCAGTACTTC; CDR3 protein: CASQTTERYYEQYF
V gene: TRBV10-3; clone size: .; CDR3 length: 13; D gene: .; J gene: TRBJ1-2; CDR3 DNA: TGTGCCATCACACAGGAGACTAACTATGGCTACACCTTC; CDR3 protein: CAITQETNYGYTF
V gene: TRBV29-1; clone size: few; CDR3 length: 13; D gene: .; J gene: TRBJ2-1; CDR3 DNA: TGCAGCGTTGATGGACGGTCCTACAATGAGCAGTTCTTC; CDR3 protein: CSVDGRSYNEQFF
V gene: TRBV5-1; clone size: .; CDR3 length: 18; D gene: TRBD2; J gene: TRBJ2-5; CDR3 DNA: TGCGCCAGCAGCTTGAGTTTCTCTAGCGGCGCACCTCTAGAGACCCAGTACTTC; CDR3 protein: CASSLSFSSGAPLETQYF
V gene: TRBV6-1; clone size: .; CDR3 length: 17; D gene: .; J gene: TRBJ1-2; CDR3 DNA: TGTGCCAGCAGTGATCCCCGTGACGGATCCCCCAACTATGGCTACACCTTC; CDR3 protein: CASSDPRDGSPNYGYTF
V gene: TRBV27; clone size: few; CDR3 length: 13; D gene: .; J gene: TRBJ1-5; CDR3 DNA: TGTGCCAGCAGTCCGGCCCGAGCTCAGCCCCAGCATTTT; CDR3 protein: CASSPARAQPQHF
V gene: TRBV4-3; clone size: few; CDR3 length: 19; D gene: TRBD2; J gene: TRBJ2-5; CDR3 DNA: TGCGCCAGCAGCCAAGATAGGGGTGGGGGACTAGCGGGGAAAGAGACCCAGTACTTC; CDR3 protein: CASSQDRGGGLAGKETQYF
V gene: TRBV25-1; clone size: many; CDR3 length: 12; D gene: .; J gene: TRBJ2-7; CDR3 DNA: TGTGCCAGCAGCGACGGAGGGGTCGAGCAGTACTTC; CDR3 protein: CASSDGGVEQYF
V gene: TRBV20-1; clone size: few; CDR3 length: 10; D gene: .; J gene: TRBJ2-5; CDR3 DNA: TGCAGTGCTAGCGGGGGGACCCAGTACTTC; CDR3 protein: CSASGGTQYF
V gene: TRBV7-2; clone size: .; CDR3 length: 14; D gene: .; J gene: TRBJ2-1; CDR3 DNA: TGTGCCAGCAGCTTAGCGGTGGGGCACAATGAGCAGTTCTTC; CDR3 protein: CASSLAVGHNEQFF
V gene: TRBV6-1; clone size: .; CDR3 length: 15; D gene: .; J gene: TRBJ2-7; CDR3 DNA: TGTGCGTCGGCCAAGGGGGATTCAAGCTCCTACGAGCAGTACTTC; CDR3 protein: CASAKGDSSSYEQYF
V gene: TRBV18; clone size: .; CDR3 length: 18; D gene: TRBD2; J gene: TRBJ2-7; CDR3 DNA: TGTGCCAGCTCACCGCTAAGTTCTAGCGGGAGGACTTTTTACGAGCAGTACTTC; CDR3 protein: CASSPLSSSGRTFYEQYF
V gene: TRBV28; clone size: .; CDR3 length: 14; D gene: .; J gene: TRBJ1-2; CDR3 DNA: TGTGCCAGCAGTTTAGAGTGGGACTTTAATGGCTACACCTTC; CDR3 protein: CASSLEWDFNGYTF
V gene: TRBV20-1; clone size: .; CDR3 length: 15; D gene: .; J gene: TRBJ2-1; CDR3 DNA: TGCAGTGCCCCGTCATCCGGCAGCTCCTACAATGAGCAGTTCTTC; CDR3 protein: CSAPSSGSSYNEQFF
V gene: TRBV7-2; clone size: .; CDR3 length: 15; D gene: .; J gene: TRBJ2-7; CDR3 DNA: TGTGCCAGCAGCTTAGACCGGGGGCCCATCTACGAGCAGTACTTC; CDR3 protein: CASSLDRGPIYEQYF
V gene: TRBV9; clone size: .; CDR3 length: 15; D gene: .; J gene: TRBJ2-1; CDR3 DNA: TGTGCCAGCAGCGCTATCCCTCCCTACTACAATGAGCAGTTCTTC; CDR3 protein: CASSAIPPYYNEQFF
V gene: TRBV11-2; clone size: .; CDR3 length: 15; D gene: .; J gene: TRBJ1-1; CDR3 DNA: TGTGCCAGCAGCCTGCCCCGGGGGCCGAACACTGAAGCTTTCTTT; CDR3 protein: CASSLPRGPNTEAFF
V gene: TRBV5-1; clone size: few; CDR3 length: 15; D gene: .; J gene: TRBJ2-5; CDR3 DNA: TGCGCCAGCAGCCTGATCTTGGGGAACCAAGAGACCCAGTACTTC; CDR3 protein: CASSLILGNQETQYF
V gene: TRBV20-1; clone size: .; CDR3 length: 17; D gene: TRBD2; J gene: TRBJ2-1; CDR3 DNA: TGCAGTGCTAAGGAGACCAGCGGGAGCCCCTCCTACAATGAGCAGTTCTTC; CDR3 protein: CSAKETSGSPSYNEQFF
V gene: TRBV7-2; clone size: .; CDR3 length: 14; D gene: TRBD1; J gene: TRBJ2-3; CDR3 DNA: TGTGCCAGCCGCCTTGAGACAGGGACAGATACGCAGTATTTT; CDR3 protein: CASRLETGTDTQYF
V gene: TRBV7-9; clone size: .; CDR3 length: 16; D gene: TRBD2; J gene: TRBJ2-1; CDR3 DNA: TGTGCCAGCAGCTTATTAGCGGGAGGGCCGGGGGATGAGCAGTTCTTC; CDR3 protein: CASSLLAGGPGDEQFF
V gene: TRBV9; clone size: many; CDR3 length: 11; D gene: .; J gene: TRBJ2-3; CDR3 DNA: TGTGCCAGCAGCGTAGCAGATACGCAGTATTTT; CDR3 protein: CASSVADTQYF
V gene: TRBV7-9; clone size: once; CDR3 length: 15; D gene: .; J gene: TRBJ1-4; CDR3 DNA: TGTGCAAGTTCTGGGGTTAGAACAACTAATGAAAAACTGTTTTTT; CDR3 protein: CASSGVRTTNEKLFF
V gene: TRBV6-1; clone size: .; CDR3 length: 17; D gene: .; J gene: TRBJ1-2; CDR3 DNA: TGTGCCAGCAGTGCTTCCAGCCCAGGGTTTCTCTACTATGGCTACACCTTC; CDR3 protein: CASSASSPGFLYYGYTF
V gene: TRBV6-1; clone size: .; CDR3 length: 14; D gene: TRBD2; J gene: TRBJ2-7; CDR3 DNA: TGTGCCAGCACCTCGACTAGCGTCACCTACGAGCAGTACTTC; CDR3 protein: CASTSTSVTYEQYF
V gene: TRBV6-5; clone size: .; CDR3 length: 14; D gene: .; J gene: TRBJ2-3; CDR3 DNA: TGTGCCAGTCGGGCAGGGGAAAACACAGATACGCAGTATTTT; CDR3 protein: CASRAGENTDTQYF
V gene: TRBV20-1; clone size: .; CDR3 length: 12; D gene: .; J gene: TRBJ2-1; CDR3 DNA: TGCAGTGCTAGGATCTACAGGGATGAGCAGTTCTTC; CDR3 protein: CSARIYRDEQFF
V gene: TRBV4-2; clone size: few; CDR3 length: 16; D gene: TRBD2; J gene: TRBJ2-4; CDR3 DNA: TGTGCCAGCAGCCAAGGGCAGGGACTAATTTTGGACATTCAGTACTTC; CDR3 protein: CASSQGQGLILDIQYF
V gene: TRBV5-1; clone size: .; CDR3 length: 16; D gene: TRBD1; J gene: TRBJ1-4; CDR3 DNA: TGCGCCAGCAGCGTCCAGGGGGCGGCAACTAATGAAAAACTGTTTTTT; CDR3 protein: CASSVQGAATNEKLFF
V gene: TRBV2; clone size: .; CDR3 length: 15; D gene: .; J gene: TRBJ2-3; CDR3 DNA: TGTGCCAGCAGTGTTCTGGGGTCAGGTACGGATACGCAGTATTTT; CDR3 protein: CASSVLGSGTDTQYF
V gene: TRBV2; clone size: .; CDR3 length: 12; D gene: .; J gene: TRBJ2-5; CDR3 DNA: TGTGCCAGCAGTCTCGGGGCAGGGGGGCAGTACTTC; CDR3 protein: CASSLGAGGQYF
V gene: TRBV30; clone size: many; CDR3 length: 15; D gene: .; J gene: TRBJ2-7; CDR3 DNA: TGTGCCGGTCAGGACACGGGGGTGCCCTCCTACGAGCAGTACTTC; CDR3 protein: CAGQDTGVPSYEQYF
V gene: TRBV7-2; clone size: .; CDR3 length: 13; D gene: TRBD2; J gene: TRBJ2-1; CDR3 DNA: TGTGCCAGCAGCTCGTACCGGGAGGGTGAGCAGTTCTTC; CDR3 protein: CASSSYREGEQFF
V gene: TRBV6-5; clone size: few; CDR3 length: 13; D gene: .; J gene: TRBJ2-7; CDR3 DNA: TGTGCCAGCAGTGCCACCGGGGTCTACGAGCAGTACTTC; CDR3 protein: CASSATGVYEQYF
V gene: TRBV6-6; clone size: .; CDR3 length: 14; D gene: .; J gene: TRBJ1-1; CDR3 DNA: TGTGCCAGCAGTTACACGGACGGCGCGACTGAAGCTTTCTTT; CDR3 protein: CASSYTDGATEAFF
V gene: TRBV10-3; clone size: few; CDR3 length: 15; D gene: TRBD1; J gene: TRBJ2-7; CDR3 DNA: TGTGCCATCAGCGATCCGGGACAGGGGAATTACGAGCAGTACTTC; CDR3 protein: CAISDPGQGNYEQYF
V gene: TRBV15; clone size: few; CDR3 length: 16; D gene: TRBD1; J gene: TRBJ1-2; CDR3 DNA: TGTGCCACCAGCAGAGCCCTGGGGACAGTTAACTATGGCTACACCTTC; CDR3 protein: CATSRALGTVNYGYTF
V gene: TRBV15; clone size: few; CDR3 length: 13; D gene: TRBD1; J gene: TRBJ1-6; CDR3 DNA: TGTGCCACAGGGGGCTATTATAATTCACCCCTCCACTTT; CDR3 protein: CATGGYYNSPLHF
V gene: TRBV5-1; clone size: few; CDR3 length: 16; D gene: .; J gene: TRBJ2-7; CDR3 DNA: TGCGCCAGCAGCTTGGATGGGGCAGCGAATTACAATGAGCAGTACTTC; CDR3 protein: CASSLDGAANYNEQYF
V gene: TRBV20-1; clone size: .; CDR3 length: 16; D gene: TRBD2; J gene: TRBJ2-3; CDR3 DNA: TGCAGTGCTGGGACTAGCGGTAGCCTAAGCACAGATACGCAGTATTTT; CDR3 protein: CSAGTSGSLSTDTQYF
V gene: TRBV11-3; clone size: .; CDR3 length: 15; D gene: TRBD2; J gene: TRBJ2-7; CDR3 DNA: TGTGCCAGCAGCGGATCGGGACTACCAAACAATGAGCAGTACTTC; CDR3 protein: CASSGSGLPNNEQYF
V gene: TRBV10-3; clone size: .; CDR3 length: 13; D gene: .; J gene: TRBJ1-6; CDR3 DNA: TGTGCCATCAGTGGGGGGGCCAATTCACCCCTCCACTTT; CDR3 protein: CAISGGANSPLHF
V gene: TRBV9; clone size: .; CDR3 length: 15; D gene: .; J gene: TRBJ2-1; CDR3 DNA: TGTGCCAGCAGCGTAGAGGGAGGCCTCCTGAATGAGCAGTTCTTC; CDR3 protein: CASSVEGGLLNEQFF
V gene: TRBV20-1; clone size: once; CDR3 length: 13; D gene: TRBD2; J gene: TRBJ2-5; CDR3 DNA: TGCAGTGCTAAAGCGGGAGTTAAGGATGAGCAGTACTTC; CDR3 protein: CSAKAGVKDEQYF
V gene: TRBV3-1; clone size: .; CDR3 length: 14; D gene: TRBD2; J gene: TRBJ2-7; CDR3 DNA: TGTGCCAGCAGCCAAGGCGGGGGGGAATACGAGCAGTACTTC; CDR3 protein: CASSQGGGEYEQYF
V gene: TRBV20-1; clone size: .; CDR3 length: 14; D gene: .; J gene: TRBJ1-6; CDR3 DNA: TGCAGTGCTAGAGAGTCCGGGGGTAATTCACCCCTCCACTTT; CDR3 protein: CSARESGGNSPLHF
V gene: TRBV20-1; clone size: .; CDR3 length: 15; D gene: TRBD2; J gene: TRBJ2-1; CDR3 DNA: TGCAGTGCTAGGGGGACTGGCGGGAGAGGTAATGAGCAGTTCTTC; CDR3 protein: CSARGTGGRGNEQFF
V gene: TRBV27; clone size: .; CDR3 length: 14; D gene: .; J gene: TRBJ1-5; CDR3 DNA: TGTGCCAGCAGTCGGGCGGGGGGCGGGCAGCCCCAGCATTTT; CDR3 protein: CASSRAGGGQPQHF
V gene: TRBV20-1; clone size: .; CDR3 length: 15; D gene: TRBD2; J gene: TRBJ2-3; CDR3 DNA: TGCAGTGCTAGAATCGGGAGGGTTTTCGCAGATACGCAGTATTTT; CDR3 protein: CSARIGRVFADTQYF
V gene: TRBV6-2/TRBV6-3; clone size: .; CDR3 length: 14; D gene: .; J gene: TRBJ1-5; CDR3 DNA: TGTGCCAGCAGTACGGGCAATAGCAATCAGCCCCAGCATTTT; CDR3 protein: CASSTGNSNQPQHF
V gene: TRBV20-1; clone size: .; CDR3 length: 15; D gene: TRBD2; J gene: TRBJ2-1; CDR3 DNA: TGCAGTGCTAGACTCCTGGCGGGAGGGTACAATGAGCAGTTCTTC; CDR3 protein: CSARLLAGGYNEQFF
V gene: TRBV6-1; clone size: few; CDR3 length: 15; D gene: TRBD2; J gene: TRBJ2-3; CDR3 DNA: TGTGCCAGCAGTGATTCATCCAAGCGGGGAGATACGCAGTATTTT; CDR3 protein: CASSDSSKRGDTQYF
V gene: TRBV20-1; clone size: .; CDR3 length: 16; D gene: TRBD2; J gene: TRBJ2-1; CDR3 DNA: TGCAGTGCCCCGTCACCCACCGGGACTAACTACAATGAGCAGTTCTTC; CDR3 protein: CSAPSPTGTNYNEQFF